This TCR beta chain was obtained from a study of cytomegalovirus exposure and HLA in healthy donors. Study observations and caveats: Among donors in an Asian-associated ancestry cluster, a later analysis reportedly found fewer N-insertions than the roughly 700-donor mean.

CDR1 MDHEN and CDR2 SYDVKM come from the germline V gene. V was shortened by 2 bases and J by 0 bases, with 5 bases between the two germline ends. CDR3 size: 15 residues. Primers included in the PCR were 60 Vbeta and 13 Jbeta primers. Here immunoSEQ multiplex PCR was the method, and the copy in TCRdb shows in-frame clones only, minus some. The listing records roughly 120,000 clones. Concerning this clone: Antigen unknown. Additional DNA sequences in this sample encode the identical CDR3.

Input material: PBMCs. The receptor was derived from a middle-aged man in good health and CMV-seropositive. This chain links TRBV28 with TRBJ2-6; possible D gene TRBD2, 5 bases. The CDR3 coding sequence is TGTGCCAGCAGTTTAGCGGGCTCTGGGGCCAACGTCCTGACTTTC. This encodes CASSLAGSGANVLTF.